This section outlines one TCR beta chain sequence together with its context. Its antigen is still unknown. This entry belongs to a study of cytomegalovirus exposure and HLA in healthy donors. Whole-study findings and limits: There were a few CMV-associated chains whose specificity for CMV antigens was confirmed in vitro. Researchers reported in a later analysis that a missense DCLRE1C variant was tied to TCR beta V- and J-gene trimming.

13 Jbeta primers and 60 Vbeta primers were used for the PCR. Profiled with immunoSEQ multiplex PCR; TCRdb holds only in-frame clones, not every one. The table shows about 140,000 clones, with roughly 73% occurring only once. The clonotype originates from a man aged 35 to 55 in good health and CMV-seronegative. Material: PBMCs.

CDR3 sequence: CASSQDLASGGITDTQYF. CDR3 nucleotides: TGCGCCAGCAGCCAAGATCTGGCTAGCGGGGGGATCACAGATACGCAGTATTTT. V and J are TRBV4-3 and TRBJ2-3; 11 bases line up with TRBD2. The V and J ends lost 0 bases and 2 bases, in that order; junction bases with no gene match: 7. The CDR3 is 18 residues long. Germline assignment: CDR1 LGHNA and CDR2 YSLEER.